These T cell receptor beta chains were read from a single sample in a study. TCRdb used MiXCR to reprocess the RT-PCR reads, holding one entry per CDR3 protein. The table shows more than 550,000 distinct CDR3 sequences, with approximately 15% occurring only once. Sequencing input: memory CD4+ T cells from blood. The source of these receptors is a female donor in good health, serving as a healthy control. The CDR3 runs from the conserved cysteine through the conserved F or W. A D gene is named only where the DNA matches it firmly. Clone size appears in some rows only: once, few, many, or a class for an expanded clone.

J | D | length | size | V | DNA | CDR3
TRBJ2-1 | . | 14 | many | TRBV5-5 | TGTGCCAGCATAGTGGCAGGGACCTACAATGAGCAGTTCTTC | CASIVAGTYNEQFF
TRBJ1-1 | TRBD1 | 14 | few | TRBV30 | TGTGCCTGGGGTACGGGACAGGCGAACACTGAAGCTTTCTTT | CAWGTGQANTEAFF
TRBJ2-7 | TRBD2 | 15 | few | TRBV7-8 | TGTGCCAGCAGCTTAGAGCGGGGGAGAAACTACGAGCAGTACTTC | CASSLERGRNYEQYF
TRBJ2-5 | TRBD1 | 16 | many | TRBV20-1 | TGCAGTGCTAGTCCTACAGGGGTCCGTGTACAAGAGACCCAGTACTTC | CSASPTGVRVQETQYF
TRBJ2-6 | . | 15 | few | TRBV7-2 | TGTGCCAGCAGCTTAGACAGGGCTGCAGCCAACGTCCTGACTTTC | CASSLDRAAANVLTF
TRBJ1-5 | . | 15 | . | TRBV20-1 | TGCAGTGCTAGGTCAGGGGAGCGGGGCAATCAGCCCCAGCATTTT | CSARSGERGNQPQHF
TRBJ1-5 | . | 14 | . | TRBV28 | TGTGCCAGCAGTTCCGCGGGTGAGGGTCAGCCCCAGCATTTT | CASSSAGEGQPQHF
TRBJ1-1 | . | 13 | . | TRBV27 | TGTGCCAGCAGTGCCCTCCTCTACACTGAAGCTTTCTTT | CASSALLYTEAFF
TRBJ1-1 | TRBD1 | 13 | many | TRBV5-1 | TGCGCCAGCAGCCCCCGGGACAGCGCTGAAGCTTTCTTT | CASSPRDSAEAFF
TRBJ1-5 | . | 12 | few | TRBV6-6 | TGTGCCAGCAGGACAAACAATCAGCCCCAGCATTTT | CASRTNNQPQHF
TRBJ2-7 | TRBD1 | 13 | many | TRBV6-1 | TGTGCCAGCAGGGACAGGACCGCCTACGAGCAGTACTTC | CASRDRTAYEQYF
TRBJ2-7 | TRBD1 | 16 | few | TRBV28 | TGTGCCAGCAGTGAAACACCGGGACAGGGGACGTACGAGCAGTACTTC | CASSETPGQGTYEQYF
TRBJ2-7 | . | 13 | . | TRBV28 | TGTGCCAGCGGGGGTGCAAGCTCCTACGAGCAGTACTTC | CASGGASSYEQYF
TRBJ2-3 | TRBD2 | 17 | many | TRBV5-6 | TGTGCCAGCAGCTTGGCCCTAGGCGGGAGGTACGCAGATACGCAGTATTTT | CASSLALGGRYADTQYF
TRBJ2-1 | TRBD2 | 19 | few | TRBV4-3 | TGCGCCAGCAGCCTCCGATTCGGAACGACTAGCGGGGGGGAGGATGAGCAGTTCTTC | CASSLRFGTTSGGEDEQFF
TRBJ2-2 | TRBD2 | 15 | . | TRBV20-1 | TGCAGTGCTCGAGCGGGGGGGGCGAACACCGGGGAGCTGTTTTTT | CSARAGGANTGELFF
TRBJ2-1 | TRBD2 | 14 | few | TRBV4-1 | TGCGCCAGCAGCCAAGAGGGGACTATCAATGAGCAGTTCTTC | CASSQEGTINEQFF
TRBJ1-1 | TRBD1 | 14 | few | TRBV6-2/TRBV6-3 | TGTGCCAGCAGTGGACTCGGGACAGACACTGAAGCTTTCTTT | CASSGLGTDTEAFF
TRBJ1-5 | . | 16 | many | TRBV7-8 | TGTGCCAGCAGCTTAGCTCGGGCGATAAGCAATCAGCCCCAGCATTTT | CASSLARAISNQPQHF
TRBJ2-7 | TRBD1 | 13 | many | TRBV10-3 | TGTGCCATCCGGACAGGGGCAACCTACGAGCAGTACTTC | CAIRTGATYEQYF
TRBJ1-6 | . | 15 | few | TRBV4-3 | TGCGCCAGCAGCCAAGATCCCGTGTATAATTCACCCCTCCACTTT | CASSQDPVYNSPLHF
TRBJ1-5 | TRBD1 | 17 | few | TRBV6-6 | TGTGCCAGCAGTGACCGGTCGGGACAGGGTTATGGGCAGCCCCAGCATTTT | CASSDRSGQGYGQPQHF
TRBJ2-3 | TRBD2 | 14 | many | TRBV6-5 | TGTGCCAGCAGTTCGGGACTAAACACAGATACGCAGTATTTT | CASSSGLNTDTQYF
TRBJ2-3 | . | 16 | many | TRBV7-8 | TGTGCCAGCAGCTTAGCGCTGGTGCAGGGACGTGATACGCAGTATTTT | CASSLALVQGRDTQYF
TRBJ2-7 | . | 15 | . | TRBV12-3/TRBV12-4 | TGTGCCAGCAGTTTTGGGGGCGGAAACTCCTACGAGCAGTACTTC | CASSFGGGNSYEQYF
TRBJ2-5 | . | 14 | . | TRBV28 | TGTGCCAGCAGTTTAACCGGACGGGGCTTGACCCAGTACTTC | CASSLTGRGLTQYF
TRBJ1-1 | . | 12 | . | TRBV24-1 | TGTGCCACCAGTGACAACTCAAGGGAAGCTTTCTTT | CATSDNSREAFF
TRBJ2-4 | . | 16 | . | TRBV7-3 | TGTGCCAGCAGCGCGGGGTCGGGTTGGGGGGAAAACATTCAGTACTTC | CASSAGSGWGENIQYF
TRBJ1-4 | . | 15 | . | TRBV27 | TGTGCCAGCAGTTTAGAACAGGCAACTAATGAAAAACTGTTTTTT | CASSLEQATNEKLFF
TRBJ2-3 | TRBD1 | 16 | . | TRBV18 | TGTGCCAGCTCACCGCCGGGGGACAGGGGGGAAGGAACGCAGTATTTT | CASSPPGDRGEGTQYF
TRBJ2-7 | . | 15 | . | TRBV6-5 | TGTGCCAGCATGGGTCGAGGTCCCACATCCTACGAGCAGTACTTC | CASMGRGPTSYEQYF
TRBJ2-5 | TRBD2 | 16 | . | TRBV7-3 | TGTGCCAGCAGCCAAAGGGGAGGGGCTACCAAAGAGACCCAGTACTTC | CASSQRGGATKETQYF
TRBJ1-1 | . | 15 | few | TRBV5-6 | TGTGCCAGCCGCCTTAGGACGGCCCCCAACACTGAAGCTTTCTTT | CASRLRTAPNTEAFF
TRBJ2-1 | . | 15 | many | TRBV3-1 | TGTGCCAGCAGCCAAGCGACTAGTGATAATGATGAGCAGTTCTTC | CASSQATSDNDEQFF
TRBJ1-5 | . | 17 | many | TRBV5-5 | TGTGCCAGCAGCTTGGACGGGGGGGGCTCGAACAATCAGCCCCAGCATTTT | CASSLDGGGSNNQPQHF